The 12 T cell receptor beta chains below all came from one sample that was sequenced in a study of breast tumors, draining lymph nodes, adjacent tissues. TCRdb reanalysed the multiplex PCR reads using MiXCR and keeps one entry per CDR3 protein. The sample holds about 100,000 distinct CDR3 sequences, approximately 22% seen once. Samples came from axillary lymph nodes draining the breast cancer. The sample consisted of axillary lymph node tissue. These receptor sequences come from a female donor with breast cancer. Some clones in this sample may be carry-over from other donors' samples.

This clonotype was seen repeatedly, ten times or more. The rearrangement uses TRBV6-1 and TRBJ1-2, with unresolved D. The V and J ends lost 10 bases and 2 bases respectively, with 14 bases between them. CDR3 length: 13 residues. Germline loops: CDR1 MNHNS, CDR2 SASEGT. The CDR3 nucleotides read TGTGCCACCACCCGCGGCTCCAACTATGGCTACACCTTC. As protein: CATTRGSNYGYTF.

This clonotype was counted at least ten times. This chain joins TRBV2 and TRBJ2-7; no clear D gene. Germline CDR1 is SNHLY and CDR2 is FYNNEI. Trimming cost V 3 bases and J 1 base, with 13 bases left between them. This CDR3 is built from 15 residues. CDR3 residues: CASSDSDPVSYEQYF. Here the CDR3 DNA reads TGTGCCAGCAGTGATTCGGATCCAGTGTCCTACGAGCAGTACTTC. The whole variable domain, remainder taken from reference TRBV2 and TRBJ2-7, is EPEVTQTPSHQVTQMGQEVILRCVPISNHLYFYWYRQILGQKVEFLVSFYNNEISEKSEIFDDQFSVERPDGSNFTLKIRSTKLEDSAMYFCASSDSDPVSYEQYFGPGTRLTVT.

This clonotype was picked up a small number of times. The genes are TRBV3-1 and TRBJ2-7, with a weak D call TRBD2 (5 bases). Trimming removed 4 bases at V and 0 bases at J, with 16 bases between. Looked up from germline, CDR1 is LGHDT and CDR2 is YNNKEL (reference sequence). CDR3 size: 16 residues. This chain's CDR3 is CASSPREPPRSYEQYF. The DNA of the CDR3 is TGTGCCAGCAGCCCGAGGGAACCCCCACGCTCCTACGAGCAGTACTTC.

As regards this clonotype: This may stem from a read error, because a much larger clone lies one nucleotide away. DNA for the CDR3: TGTGCCCTCAGTTCGGTTAACGGAGAAAAACTGTTTTTT. As protein: CALSSVNGEKLFF. This rearrangement joins TRBV10-3 to TRBJ1-4; the D is unclear. Germline V gene sequence: CDR1 ENHRY, CDR2 SYGVKD. The length of the CDR3 is 13 residues.

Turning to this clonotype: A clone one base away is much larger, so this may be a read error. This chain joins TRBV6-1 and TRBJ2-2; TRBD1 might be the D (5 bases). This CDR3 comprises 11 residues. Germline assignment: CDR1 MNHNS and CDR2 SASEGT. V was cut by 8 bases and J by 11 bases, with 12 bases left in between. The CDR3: CASGAVRELFF. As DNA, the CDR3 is TGTGCCAGCGGGGCTGTTCGAGAGCTGTTTTTT.

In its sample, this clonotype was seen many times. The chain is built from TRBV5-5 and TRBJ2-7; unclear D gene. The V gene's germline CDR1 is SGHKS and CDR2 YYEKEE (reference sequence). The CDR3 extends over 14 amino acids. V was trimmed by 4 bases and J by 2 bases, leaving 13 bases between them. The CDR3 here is CASSPPTATYEQYF. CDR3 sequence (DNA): TGTGCCAGCAGCCCCCCGACGGCGACCTACGAGCAGTACTTC.

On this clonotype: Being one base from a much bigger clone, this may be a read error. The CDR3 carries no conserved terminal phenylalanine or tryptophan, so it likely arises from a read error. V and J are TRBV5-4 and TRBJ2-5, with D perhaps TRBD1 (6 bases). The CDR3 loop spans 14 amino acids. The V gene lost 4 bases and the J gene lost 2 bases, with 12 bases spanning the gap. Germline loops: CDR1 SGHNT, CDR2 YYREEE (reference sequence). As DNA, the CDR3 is TGTGCCAGCAGCGTACCAGGGGAACAAGAGACCCAGTACCTC. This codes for CASSVPGEQETQYL.

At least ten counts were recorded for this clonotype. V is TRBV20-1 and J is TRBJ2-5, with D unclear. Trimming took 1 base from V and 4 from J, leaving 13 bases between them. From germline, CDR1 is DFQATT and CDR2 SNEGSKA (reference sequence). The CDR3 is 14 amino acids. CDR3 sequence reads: CSARVEAYGETQYF. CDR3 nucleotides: TGCAGTGCTAGAGTTGAGGCTTACGGAGAGACCCAGTACTTC.

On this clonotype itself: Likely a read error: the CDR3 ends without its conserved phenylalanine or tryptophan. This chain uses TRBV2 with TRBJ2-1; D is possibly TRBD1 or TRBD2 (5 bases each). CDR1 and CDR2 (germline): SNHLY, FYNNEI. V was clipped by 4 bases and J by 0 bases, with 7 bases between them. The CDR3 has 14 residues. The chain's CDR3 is CASSVGVSYNEQFS. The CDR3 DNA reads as TGTGCCAGCAGTGTGGGGGTCTCCTACAATGAGCAGTTCTCC.

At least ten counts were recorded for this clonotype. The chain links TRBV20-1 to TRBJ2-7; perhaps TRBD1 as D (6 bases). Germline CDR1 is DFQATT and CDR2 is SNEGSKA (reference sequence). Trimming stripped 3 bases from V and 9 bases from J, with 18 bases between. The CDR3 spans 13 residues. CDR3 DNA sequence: TGCAGTGCTAGGGACAGCCGCACGGTCGGGCAGTACTTC. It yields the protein CSARDSRTVGQYF.

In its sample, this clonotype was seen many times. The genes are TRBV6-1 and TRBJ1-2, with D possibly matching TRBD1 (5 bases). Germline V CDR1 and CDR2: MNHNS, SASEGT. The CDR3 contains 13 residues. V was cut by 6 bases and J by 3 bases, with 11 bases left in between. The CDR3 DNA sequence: TGTGCCAGCAGAGCCACAGGAGACTATGGCTACACCTTC. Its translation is CASRATGDYGYTF.

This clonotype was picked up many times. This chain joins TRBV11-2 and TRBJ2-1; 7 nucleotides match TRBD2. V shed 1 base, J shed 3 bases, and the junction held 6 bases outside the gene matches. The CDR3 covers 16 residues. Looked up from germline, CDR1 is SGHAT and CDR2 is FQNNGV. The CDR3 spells CASSLGVWGGYNEQFF. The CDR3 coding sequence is TGTGCCAGCAGCTTAGGCGTATGGGGGGGCTACAATGAGCAGTTCTTC.